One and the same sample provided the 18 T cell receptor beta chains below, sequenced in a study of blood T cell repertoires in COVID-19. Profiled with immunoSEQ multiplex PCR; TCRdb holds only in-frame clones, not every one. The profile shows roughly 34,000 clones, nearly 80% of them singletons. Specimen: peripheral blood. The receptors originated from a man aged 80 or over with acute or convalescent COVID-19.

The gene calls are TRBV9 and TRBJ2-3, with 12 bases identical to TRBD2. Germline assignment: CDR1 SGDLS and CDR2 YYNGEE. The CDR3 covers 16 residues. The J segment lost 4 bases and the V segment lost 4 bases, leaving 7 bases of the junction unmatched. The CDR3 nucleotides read TGTGCCAGCAGCCCTCCGGGACTAGCGGGCCCAGATACGCAGTATTTT. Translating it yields CASSPPGLAGPDTQYF.

Written as DNA, the CDR3 is TGTGCCAGCAGGGTACAGGGGGGAGAAACTGAAGCTTTCTTT. The encoded protein is CASRVQGGETEAFF. The chain recombines TRBV2 with TRBJ1-1, with TRBD1 matching over 8 bases. CDR1 and CDR2 (germline): SNHLY, FYNNEI. V gave up 6 bases and J gave up 5 bases; unmatched junction bases: 8. The CDR3 is made up of 14 amino acids.

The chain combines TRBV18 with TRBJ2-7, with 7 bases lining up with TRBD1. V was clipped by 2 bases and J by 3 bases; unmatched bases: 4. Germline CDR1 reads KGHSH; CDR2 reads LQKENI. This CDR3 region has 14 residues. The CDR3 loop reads CASSPETGSYEQYF. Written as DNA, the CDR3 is TGTGCCAGCTCACCAGAGACAGGGAGCTACGAGCAGTACTTC.

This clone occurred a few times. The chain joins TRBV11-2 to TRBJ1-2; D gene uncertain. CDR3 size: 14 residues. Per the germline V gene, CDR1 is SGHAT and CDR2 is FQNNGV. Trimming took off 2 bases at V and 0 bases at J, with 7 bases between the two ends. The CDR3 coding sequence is TGTGCCAGCAGCTTAACGGAGTCTAACTATGGCTACACCTTC. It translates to CASSLTESNYGYTF.

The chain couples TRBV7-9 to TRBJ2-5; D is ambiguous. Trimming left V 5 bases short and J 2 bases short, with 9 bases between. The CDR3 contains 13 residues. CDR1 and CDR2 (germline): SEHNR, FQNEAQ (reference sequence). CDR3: CASSPTEQETQYF. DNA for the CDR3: TGTGCCAGCAGCCCTACAGAACAAGAGACCCAGTACTTC.

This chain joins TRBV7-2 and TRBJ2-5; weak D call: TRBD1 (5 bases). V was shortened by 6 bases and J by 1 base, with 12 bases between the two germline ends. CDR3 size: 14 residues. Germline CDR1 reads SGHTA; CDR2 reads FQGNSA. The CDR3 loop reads CASSRQYSQETQYF. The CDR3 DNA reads TGTGCCAGCAGTCGACAGTACTCCCAAGAGACCCAGTACTTC.

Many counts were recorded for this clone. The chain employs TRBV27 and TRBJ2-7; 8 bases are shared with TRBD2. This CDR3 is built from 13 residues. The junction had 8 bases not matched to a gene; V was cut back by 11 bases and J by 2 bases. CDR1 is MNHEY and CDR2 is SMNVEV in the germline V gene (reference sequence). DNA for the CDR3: TGTGCCCCCCCGGGAGGGAACCCCTACGAGCAGTACTTC. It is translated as CAPPGGNPYEQYF.

The chain's CDR3 is CASSSKQGADTGELFF. The CDR3 DNA is TGTGCCAGCAGCTCCAAACAGGGGGCTGACACCGGGGAGCTGTTTTTT. V usage is TRBV5-5 and J usage is TRBJ2-2; TRBD1 aligns across 9 bases. The CDR3 length is 16 residues. J was trimmed by 3 bases and V by 3 bases; bases with no gene match: 6. Germline loops: CDR1 SGHKS, CDR2 YYEKEE (reference sequence).

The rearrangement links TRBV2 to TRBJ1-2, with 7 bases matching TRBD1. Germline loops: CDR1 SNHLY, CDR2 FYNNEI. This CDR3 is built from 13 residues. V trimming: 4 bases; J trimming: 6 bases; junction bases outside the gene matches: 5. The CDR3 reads CASSGTGADGYTF. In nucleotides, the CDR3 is TGTGCCAGCAGTGGTACAGGGGCGGATGGCTACACCTTC. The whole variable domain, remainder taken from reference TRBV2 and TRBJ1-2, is EPEVTQTPSHQVTQMGQEVILRCVPISNHLYFYWYRQILGQKVEFLVSFYNNEISEKSEIFDDQFSVERPDGSNFTLKIRSTKLEDSAMYFCASSGTGADGYTFGSGTRLTVV.

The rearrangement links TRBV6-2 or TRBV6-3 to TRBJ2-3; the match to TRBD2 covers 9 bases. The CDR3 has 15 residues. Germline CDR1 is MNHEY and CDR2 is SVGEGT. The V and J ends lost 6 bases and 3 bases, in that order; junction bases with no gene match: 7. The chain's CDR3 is CASSRLSGGTDTQYF. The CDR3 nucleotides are TGTGCCAGCAGCCGCCTTAGCGGGGGTACAGATACGCAGTATTTT.

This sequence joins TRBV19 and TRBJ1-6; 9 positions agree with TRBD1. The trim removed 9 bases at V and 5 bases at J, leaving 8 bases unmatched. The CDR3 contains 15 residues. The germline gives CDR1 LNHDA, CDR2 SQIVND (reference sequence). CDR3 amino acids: CASRTRTGDNSPLHF. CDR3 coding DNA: TGTGCCAGCCGTACTCGGACAGGGGATAATTCACCCCTCCACTTT.

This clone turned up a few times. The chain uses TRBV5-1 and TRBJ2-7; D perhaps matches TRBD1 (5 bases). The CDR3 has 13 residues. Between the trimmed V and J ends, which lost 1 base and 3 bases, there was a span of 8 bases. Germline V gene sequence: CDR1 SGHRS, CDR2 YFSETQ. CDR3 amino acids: CASSLSQGYEQYF. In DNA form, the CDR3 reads TGCGCCAGCAGCTTGAGTCAGGGCTACGAGCAGTACTTC.

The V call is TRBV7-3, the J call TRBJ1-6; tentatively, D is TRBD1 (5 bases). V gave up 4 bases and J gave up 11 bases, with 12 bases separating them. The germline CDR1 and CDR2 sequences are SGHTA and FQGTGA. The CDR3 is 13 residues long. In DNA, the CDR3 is TGTGCCAGCAGCTCAAATATAGGGGCACCCCTCCACTTT. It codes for CASSSNIGAPLHF. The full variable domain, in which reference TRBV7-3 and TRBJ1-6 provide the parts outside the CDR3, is GAGVSQTPSNKVTEKGKYVELRCDPISGHTALYWYRQSLGQGPEFLIYFQGTGAADDSGLPNDRFFAVRPEGSVSTLKIQRTERGDSAVYLCASSSNIGAPLHFGNGTRLTVT.

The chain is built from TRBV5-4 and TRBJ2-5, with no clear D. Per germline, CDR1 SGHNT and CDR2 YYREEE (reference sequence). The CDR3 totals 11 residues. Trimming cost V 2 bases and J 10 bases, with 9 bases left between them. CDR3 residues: CASSFQDDQYF. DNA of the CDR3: TGTGCCAGCAGCTTCCAGGATGACCAGTACTTC.

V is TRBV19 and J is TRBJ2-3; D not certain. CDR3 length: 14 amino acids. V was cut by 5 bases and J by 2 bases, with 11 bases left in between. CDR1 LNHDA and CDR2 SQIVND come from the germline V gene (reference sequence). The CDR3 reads CASSPNSYTDTQYF. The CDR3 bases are TGTGCCAGTAGTCCCAATTCCTACACAGATACGCAGTATTTT.

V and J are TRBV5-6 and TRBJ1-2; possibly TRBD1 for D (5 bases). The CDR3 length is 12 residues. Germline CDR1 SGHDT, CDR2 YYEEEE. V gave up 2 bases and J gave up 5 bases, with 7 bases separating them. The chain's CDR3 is CASSFRGYGYTF. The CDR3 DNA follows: TGTGCCAGCAGCTTCCGGGGGTATGGCTACACCTTC.

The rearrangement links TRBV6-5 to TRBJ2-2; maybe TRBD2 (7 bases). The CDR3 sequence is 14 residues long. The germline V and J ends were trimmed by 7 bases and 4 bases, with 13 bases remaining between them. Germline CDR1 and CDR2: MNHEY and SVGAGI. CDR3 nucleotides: TGTGCCAGCAAGGGGGGGGGCATCACCGGGGAGCTGTTTTTT. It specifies CASKGGGITGELFF.

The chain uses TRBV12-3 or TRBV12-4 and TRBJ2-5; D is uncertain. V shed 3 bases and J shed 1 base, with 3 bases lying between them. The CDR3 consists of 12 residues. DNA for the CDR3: TGTGCCAGCAGTTTTATCCAAGAGACCCAGTACTTC. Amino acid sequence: CASSFIQETQYF.